Presented here are 14 T cell receptor beta chains from one specimen sequenced in a study of low-dose radiotherapy and immunotherapy resistance in tumors. The time point: after trial treatment. Specified treatment: LDRT plus nivolumab, ipilimumab, low-dose cyclophosphamide and aspirin (RACIN trial). TRAV- and TRBV-specific primers, spanning alpha and beta chains, primed first-strand cDNA. TCRs were amplified for roughly 20 PCR cycles with a constant-region primer and V-primer adapter. TCRdb reanalysed the reads using MiXCR and keeps one entry per CDR3 protein. The sample contains about 60,000 distinct CDR3 sequences, 23% of which appear only once. Sequenced here: PBMCs, sampled after low-dose radiotherapy plus immunotherapy. The receptors were gathered from a male donor with prostate cancer.

The chain combines TRBV4-2 with TRBJ2-3; 10 bases are shared with TRBD2. Germline CDR1 and CDR2: LGHNA and YNFKEQ. The length of the CDR3 is 17 residues. V lost 0 bases, J lost 0 bases, and 3 bases stayed unmatched. This chain's CDR3 is CASSQETSGQSTDTQYF. CDR3 nucleotides: TGTGCCAGCAGCCAAGAGACTAGCGGGCAAAGCACAGATACGCAGTATTTT.

The V gene is TRBV12-3 or TRBV12-4, the J gene TRBJ2-7, with D perhaps TRBD1 or TRBD2 (5 bases each). The germline V and J ends were trimmed by 1 base and 0 bases, with 10 bases remaining between them. The CDR3 extends over 15 amino acids. CDR3 loop: CASSLGGTFSYEQYF. Written as DNA, the CDR3 is TGTGCCAGCAGTTTAGGGGGGACCTTCTCCTACGAGCAGTACTTC.

The table lists this clonotype with many counts. In DNA, the CDR3 is TGCGCCAGCAGCCGGGGCCCCAGTGGCTACAATGAGCAGTTCTTC. Protein: CASSRGPSGYNEQFF. The chain recombines TRBV4-3 with TRBJ2-1; D possibly corresponds to TRBD1 (5 bases). V lost 4 bases and J lost 3, with 13 bases in between. Germline V lookup: CDR1 LGHNA, CDR2 YSLEER. The CDR3 is 15 amino acids.

This clonotype was counted at least ten times. The CDR3 DNA is TGCGCCAGCAGCCAAGATCACGCAGGGCCTACGGGGCAGTTCTTC. Encoded protein: CASSQDHAGPTGQFF. This sequence joins TRBV4-1 and TRBJ2-1; possible D gene TRBD1, 5 bases. V was pared by 0 bases and J by 12 bases, with 18 bases between. There are 15 residues in the CDR3. Germline CDR1 is MGHRA and CDR2 is YSYEKL.

Ten or more counts support this clonotype. CDR3 bases: TGTGCCAACAACCCGGAGTCCACGCAGTATTTT. Translating it yields CANNPESTQYF. This chain joins TRBV6-4 and TRBJ2-3, with D unresolved. Trimming stripped 10 bases from V and 9 bases from J, with 14 bases between. Germline V lookup: CDR1 MRHNA, CDR2 SNTAGT. The CDR3 has 11 residues.

This clonotype was counted ten times or more. The chain recombines TRBV20-1 with TRBJ2-4, with D hard to call. Germline-derived CDR1 and CDR2 are DFQATT and SNEGSKA (reference sequence). V dropped 0 bases and J dropped 9 bases, with 18 bases sitting between them. This CDR3 is built from 15 residues. The CDR3 DNA is TGCAGTGCTAGAGATCCAGCGCAGGTTCTTGGCATTCAGTACTTC. This sequence encodes CSARDPAQVLGIQYF.

The chain couples TRBV30 to TRBJ2-3; perhaps TRBD2 as D (7 bases). Between the trimmed V and J ends, which lost 1 base and 6 bases, there was a span of 8 bases. The germline gives CDR1 GTSNPN, CDR2 SVGIG (reference sequence). CDR3 size: 12 residues. Here the CDR3 DNA reads TGTGCCTGGAGTGAGGGGGGGGATACGCAGTATTTT. It specifies CAWSEGGDTQYF.

This clonotype was picked up many times. The chain joins TRBV20-1 to TRBJ1-6; 10 nucleotides agree with TRBD1. In germline, CDR1 is DFQATT, CDR2 SNEGSKA (reference sequence). J lost 12 bases, V lost 5 bases, and 7 bases had no gene match. This CDR3 is 13 amino acids long. The CDR3 reads CSAGGQGVLPLHF. The CDR3 DNA is TGCAGTGCTGGTGGACAGGGGGTACTACCCCTCCACTTT.

This clonotype was counted many times. The CDR3 protein is CASSSYPGPAQETQYF. The CDR3 nucleotides read TGTGCCAGCAGTTCCTATCCGGGACCAGCACAAGAGACCCAGTACTTC. J is TRBJ2-5 and V is TRBV27; D may match TRBD1 or TRBD2 (5 bases each). V was trimmed by 4 bases and J by 2 bases, leaving 17 bases between them. The germline CDR1 and CDR2 sequences are MNHEY and SMNVEV (reference sequence). This CDR3 has 16 amino acids.

The V gene is TRBV11-3, the J gene TRBJ2-5, with TRBD2 identical over 14 bases. The junction had 15 bases not matched to a gene; V was cut back by 4 bases and J by 5 bases. Germline V lookup: CDR1 SGHNT, CDR2 YENEEA. This CDR3 has 19 amino acids. CDR3 sequence: CASSYRDGPGLAGAETQYF. The CDR3 DNA reads as TGTGCCAGCAGCTACAGAGACGGCCCGGGACTAGCGGGGGCTGAGACCCAGTACTTC.

This clonotype was counted ten times or more. This chain joins TRBV19 and TRBJ2-7; TRBD2 agrees at 11 bases. Germline V gives CDR1 LNHDA, CDR2 SQIVND (reference sequence). CDR3 length equals 15 residues. Trimming cost V 5 bases and J 2 bases; bases outside gene matches: 5. As DNA, the CDR3 is TGTGCCAGTAGTGCCGGGACTAGCGGAACCTACGAGCAGTACTTC. Protein: CASSAGTSGTYEQYF.

This clonotype came up many times. The chain uses TRBV4-3 and TRBJ2-2; a weak D match, TRBD1 (6 bases). With 4 bases removed from V and 4 bases from J, the gap between germline ends came to 25 bases. This CDR3 region has 19 residues. CDR1 is LGHNA, CDR2 YSLEER, per germline. CDR3 amino acids: CASSRDPGGNRVGTGELFF. The CDR3 DNA reads as TGCGCCAGCAGCCGGGACCCAGGCGGCAACAGGGTTGGCACCGGGGAGCTGTTTTTT.

This sequence joins TRBV6-2 or TRBV6-3 and TRBJ2-7; no definite D call. This CDR3 contains 17 residues. From germline, CDR1 is MNHEY and CDR2 SVGEGT. Trimming removed 5 bases from V and 0 bases from J, with 20 bases in between. The CDR3 sequence is CASSAFPAGISSYEQYF. Here the CDR3 DNA reads TGTGCCAGCAGTGCATTCCCAGCAGGAATCAGCTCCTACGAGCAGTACTTC.

In its sample, this clonotype was seen many times. The chain has TRBV4-3 and TRBJ1-4; perhaps TRBD1 as D (5 bases). The V end was cut by 0 bases, the J end by 0 bases, with 20 bases between. The CDR3 extends over 20 amino acids. Germline CDR1 reads LGHNA; CDR2 reads YSLEER. The CDR3 loop reads CASSQDWGKVWGATNEKLFF. CDR3 in DNA: TGCGCCAGCAGCCAAGATTGGGGGAAGGTTTGGGGGGCAACTAATGAAAAACTGTTTTTT.